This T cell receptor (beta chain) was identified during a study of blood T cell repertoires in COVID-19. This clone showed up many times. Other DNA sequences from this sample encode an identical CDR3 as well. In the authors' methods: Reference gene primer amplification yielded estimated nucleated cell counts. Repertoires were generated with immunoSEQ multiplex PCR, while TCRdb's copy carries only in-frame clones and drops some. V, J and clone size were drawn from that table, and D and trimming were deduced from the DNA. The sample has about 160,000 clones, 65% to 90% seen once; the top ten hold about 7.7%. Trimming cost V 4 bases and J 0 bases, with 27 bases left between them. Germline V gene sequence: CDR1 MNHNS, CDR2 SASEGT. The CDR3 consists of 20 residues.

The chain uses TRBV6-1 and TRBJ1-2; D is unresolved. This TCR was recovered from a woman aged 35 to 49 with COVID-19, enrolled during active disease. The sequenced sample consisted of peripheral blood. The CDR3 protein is CASSVRTVDSPEQANYGYTF. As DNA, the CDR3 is TGTGCCAGCAGTGTGAGGACTGTAGACTCCCCCGAGCAAGCTAACTATGGCTACACCTTC.